These T cell receptor beta chains were read from a single sample in a study of CD8 T cells in ankylosing spondylitis. TCRdb re-derived calls from the 5' RACE reads in MiXCR, one entry per CDR3 protein. The repertoire holds 470,000 or so distinct CDR3 sequences, 25% to 30% seen once, with under 0.9% in the top ten. What was sequenced was blood, either unsorted or a sorted T cell fraction (not recorded which). The source of these receptors is a male donor with ankylosing spondylitis. Each CDR3 is given with its conserved first and last residue. D genes are given only for firm matches. Rows give clone size only sometimes, using once, few, many, or a class for an expanded clone.

clone_size,cdr3_length,d_call,j_call,v_call,cdr3_aa,cdr3_nt
-,12,-,TRBJ1-1,TRBV3-1,CASSQTSQGAFF,TGTGCCAGCAGCCAGACCTCACAAGGAGCTTTCTTT
few,14,-,TRBJ2-5,TRBV10-3,CAISDGQIQETQYF,TGTGCCATCAGTGACGGGCAAATACAAGAGACCCAGTACTTC
-,13,-,TRBJ2-5,TRBV12-3/TRBV12-4,CASSLARGETQYF,TGTGCCAGCAGCCTCGCTAGAGGAGAGACCCAGTACTTC
few,14,TRBD1,TRBJ2-1,TRBV2,CASSEIRGRNEQFF,TGTGCCAGCAGTGAAATAAGGGGGCGGAATGAGCAGTTCTTC
few,12,-,TRBJ2-1,TRBV6-2/TRBV6-3,CASRDSINEQFF,TGTGCCAGCCGGGACTCGATCAATGAGCAGTTCTTC
-,15,-,TRBJ1-6,TRBV20-1,CSASQGRAYNSPLHF,TGCAGTGCTAGCCAGGGGAGAGCCTATAATTCACCCCTCCACTTT
many,15,TRBD1,TRBJ1-4,TRBV5-1,CASSWSGTANEKLFF,TGCGCCAGCAGCTGGTCCGGGACAGCTAATGAAAAACTGTTTTTT
few,13,-,TRBJ2-1,TRBV7-8,CASSLLDGTGQFF,TGTGCCAGCAGCTTACTGGACGGCACGGGGCAGTTCTTC
-,15,TRBD2,TRBJ2-1,TRBV24-1,CATSDRTGGRDEQFF,TGTGCCACCAGTGATCGGACGGGAGGGAGGGATGAGCAGTTCTTC
many,15,-,TRBJ1-4,TRBV5-1,CASSLGRATNEKLFF,TGCGCCAGCAGCCTGGGACGGGCAACTAATGAAAAACTGTTTTTT
-,13,TRBD2,TRBJ2-7,TRBV29-1,CSVSGLALYEQYF,TGCAGCGTTTCGGGACTAGCCCTCTACGAGCAGTACTTC
few,14,-,TRBJ2-2,TRBV5-1,CASSQASNTGELFF,TGCGCCAGCAGCCAGGCCTCGAACACCGGGGAGCTGTTTTTT
few,15,-,TRBJ1-1,TRBV20-1,CSARDSRLPNTEAFF,TGCAGTGCTAGAGATAGTAGACTGCCGAACACTGAAGCTTTCTTT
-,16,-,TRBJ2-1,TRBV24-1,CATSGAGRASYNEQFF,TGTGCCACCAGTGGCGCGGGCAGGGCGTCCTACAATGAGCAGTTCTTC
few,16,-,TRBJ2-3,TRBV30,CAWSVFRAGSTDTQYF,TGTGCCTGGAGTGTATTCAGGGCAGGGAGCACAGATACGCAGTATTTT
once,12,-,TRBJ1-4,TRBV12-3/TRBV12-4,CASTWGDEKLFF,TGTGCCAGCACGTGGGGGGATGAAAAACTGTTTTTT
-,14,TRBD1,TRBJ1-5,TRBV2,CASSPTGGLQPQHF,TGTGCCAGCAGTCCCACAGGGGGCTTGCAGCCCCAGCATTTT
few,15,TRBD2,TRBJ2-7,TRBV20-1,CSARDEAGGTYEQYF,TGCAGTGCTAGAGATGAGGCGGGAGGAACCTACGAGCAGTACTTC
few,14,TRBD2,TRBJ2-2,TRBV7-6,CASSSAGNTGELFF,TGTGCCAGCAGCTCAGCGGGAAACACCGGGGAGCTGTTTTTT
-,15,TRBD1,TRBJ2-1,TRBV7-7,CASSQTGFNGDEQFF,TGTGCCAGCAGTCAGACAGGGTTCAATGGGGATGAGCAGTTCTTC
-,13,-,TRBJ2-3,TRBV29-1,CSVVRRGADTQYF,TGCAGCGTTGTTCGAAGGGGGGCAGATACGCAGTATTTT
few,14,-,TRBJ1-2,TRBV2,CASSEGRRVRGYTF,TGTGCCAGCAGCGAAGGGCGGAGGGTCCGCGGCTACACCTTC
-,15,TRBD1,TRBJ2-5,TRBV18,CASSPQTGKGETQYF,TGTGCCAGCTCACCGCAGACAGGGAAAGGAGAGACCCAGTACTTC
few,15,-,TRBJ2-7,TRBV5-1,CASSLAPGESYEQYF,TGCGCCAGCAGCTTGGCCCCAGGGGAGAGCTACGAGCAGTACTTC
few,15,-,TRBJ1-1,TRBV5-5,CASSLVGRKNTEAFF,TGTGCCAGCAGCTTGGTCGGCAGGAAGAACACTGAAGCTTTCTTT
-,14,-,TRBJ2-1,TRBV5-1,CASSTGLGYNEQFF,TGCGCCAGCAGCACAGGGTTGGGGTACAATGAGCAGTTCTTC
-,14,-,TRBJ1-2,TRBV7-9,CASSSRGGNYGYTF,TGTGCCAGCAGCTCGAGGGGGGGAAACTATGGCTACACCTTC
-,14,-,TRBJ2-3,TRBV24-1,CATSDFGLSDTQYF,TGTGCCACCAGTGATTTCGGCCTCTCGGATACGCAGTATTTT
few,12,TRBD1,TRBJ2-5,TRBV29-1,CSVVAGGETQYF,TGCAGCGTTGTAGCAGGGGGAGAGACCCAGTACTTC
-,14,-,TRBJ2-1,TRBV2,CASSDQGSYNEQIF,TGTGCCAGCAGTGACCAGGGTAGTTACAATGAGCAGATCTTC
few,15,-,TRBJ2-6,TRBV5-1,CASSFLYSGANVLTF,TGCGCCAGCAGCTTTTTATACTCTGGGGCCAACGTCCTGACTTTC
-,15,-,TRBJ2-2,TRBV20-1,CSARRRGWGTGELFF,TGCAGTGCTAGGCGGAGGGGGTGGGGCACCGGGGAGCTGTTTTTT
few,14,-,TRBJ2-5,TRBV12-3/TRBV12-4,CASRILFRAETQYF,TGTGCCAGCAGGATTCTTTTTAGGGCAGAGACCCAGTACTTC
-,13,-,TRBJ2-5,TRBV2,CASSGDSGETQYF,TGTGCCAGCAGTGGGGACTCCGGAGAGACCCAGTACTTC
many,13,-,TRBJ2-1,TRBV7-6,CASSLDRANEQFF,TGTGCCAGCAGCTTAGACAGGGCCAATGAGCAGTTCTTC
-,16,TRBD2,TRBJ2-3,TRBV5-1,CASSFFGGLSTDTQYF,TGCGCCAGCAGCTTCTTCGGGGGACTAAGCACAGATACGCAGTATTTT
many,16,TRBD2,TRBJ2-2,TRBV12-3/TRBV12-4,CASSAQREVGSGELFF,TGTGCCAGCAGTGCACAGCGGGAGGTCGGTTCCGGGGAGCTGTTTTTT
-,15,-,TRBJ2-3,TRBV5-1,CASSFRDSSTDTQYF,TGCGCCAGCAGCTTTAGAGATTCTAGCACAGATACGCAGTATTTT
-,13,-,TRBJ1-1,TRBV14,CASSQVTITEAFF,TGTGCCAGCAGCCAAGTAACGATCACTGAAGCTTTCTTT
many,18,TRBD2,TRBJ2-7,TRBV12-3/TRBV12-4,CASSFLPGTSGRGYEQYF,TGTGCCAGCAGCTTCCTCCCCGGGACTAGCGGGAGAGGCTACGAGCAGTACTTC
-,15,TRBD2,TRBJ2-1,TRBV15,CATSRRTSGSNEQFF,TGTGCCACCAGCAGGCGGACTAGCGGGAGCAATGAGCAGTTCTTC
-,12,-,TRBJ1-1,TRBV20-1,CSARAMNTEAFF,TGCAGTGCTAGAGCCATGAACACTGAAGCTTTCTTT
few,14,TRBD1,TRBJ2-3,TRBV5-6,CASSWDRGADTQYF,TGTGCCAGCAGCTGGGACAGGGGAGCAGATACGCAGTATTTT
-,13,TRBD1,TRBJ2-3,TRBV5-5,CASRPTGIDTQYF,TGTGCCAGCAGACCGACAGGGATAGATACGCAGTATTTT
-,16,TRBD1,TRBJ1-2,TRBV12-3/TRBV12-4,CASSLTGQGAEYGYTF,TGTGCCAGCAGTTTAACCGGCCAGGGGGCCGAATATGGCTACACCTTC
-,13,-,TRBJ2-7,TRBV10-3,CATQVGISYEQYF,TGTGCCACCCAAGTGGGGATCTCCTACGAGCAGTACTTC
-,18,TRBD2,TRBJ2-7,TRBV27,CASSLAGVGREASYEQYF,TGTGCCAGCAGTTTAGCTGGAGTCGGGCGGGAGGCCTCCTACGAGCAGTACTTC
-,15,-,TRBJ2-4,TRBV6-1,CASAGSELAKNIQYF,TGTGCCAGCGCGGGGAGTGAGCTAGCCAAAAACATTCAGTACTTC
-,13,-,TRBJ1-1,TRBV2,CASSGSAYTEAFF,TGTGCCAGCAGTGGCAGTGCTTACACTGAAGCTTTCTTT
few,14,-,TRBJ2-5,TRBV12-3/TRBV12-4,CASSSWQGRETQYF,TGTGCCAGCAGTTCTTGGCAGGGTAGAGAGACCCAGTACTTC
few,14,-,TRBJ1-1,TRBV7-9,CASSPLQGGTEAFF,TGTGCCAGCAGCCCCTTGCAGGGCGGAACTGAAGCTTTCTTT
few,14,-,TRBJ2-1,TRBV5-1,CASSQSPPYNEQFF,TGCGCCAGCAGCCAAAGCCCCCCATACAATGAGCAGTTCTTC
-,16,TRBD2,TRBJ2-7,TRBV5-4,CASSPLSSGRAYEQYF,TGTGCCAGCAGCCCTTTGTCTAGCGGGAGGGCCTACGAGCAGTACTTC
many,16,TRBD1,TRBJ2-5,TRBV7-2,CASSLDKRQGKETQYF,TGTGCCAGCAGCTTAGACAAGAGACAGGGGAAAGAGACCCAGTACTTC
-,14,-,TRBJ1-4,TRBV10-2,CASRHGGTNEKLFF,TGCGCCAGCAGACACGGTGGGACTAATGAAAAACTGTTTTTT
-,15,TRBD2,TRBJ2-5,TRBV5-6,CASSLPREAQETQYF,TGTGCCAGCAGCTTGCCCCGGGAGGCCCAAGAGACCCAGTACTTC
-,13,-,TRBJ2-2,TRBV11-2,CASSLASAGELFF,TGTGCCAGCAGCTTAGCTAGCGCCGGGGAGCTGTTTTTT
few,15,-,TRBJ2-5,TRBV11-3,CASSLVGRLQETQYF,TGTGCCAGCAGCTTAGTGGGGAGGCTCCAAGAGACCCAGTACTTC
-,14,-,TRBJ1-4,TRBV20-1,CSASLTEENEKLFF,TGCAGTGCTAGTTTGACAGAGGAAAATGAAAAACTGTTTTTT
few,14,-,TRBJ2-1,TRBV3-1,CASSQAAGYNEQFF,TGTGCCAGCAGCCAAGCGGCAGGCTACAATGAGCAGTTCTTC